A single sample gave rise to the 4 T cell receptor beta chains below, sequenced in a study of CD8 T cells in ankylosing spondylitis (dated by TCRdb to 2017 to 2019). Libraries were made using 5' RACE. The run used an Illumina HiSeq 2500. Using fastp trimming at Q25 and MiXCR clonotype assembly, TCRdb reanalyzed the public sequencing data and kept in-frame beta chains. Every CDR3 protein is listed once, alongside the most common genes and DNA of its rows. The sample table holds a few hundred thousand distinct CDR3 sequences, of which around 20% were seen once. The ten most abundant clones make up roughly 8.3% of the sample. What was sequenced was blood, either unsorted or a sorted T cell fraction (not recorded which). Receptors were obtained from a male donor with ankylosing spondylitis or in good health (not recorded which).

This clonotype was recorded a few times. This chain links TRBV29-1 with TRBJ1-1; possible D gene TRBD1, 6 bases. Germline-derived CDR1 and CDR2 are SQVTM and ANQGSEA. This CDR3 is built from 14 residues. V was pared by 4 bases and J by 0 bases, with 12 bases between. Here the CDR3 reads CSVAGQGMNTEAFF. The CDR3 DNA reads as TGCAGCGTTGCGGGGCAGGGGATGAACACTGAAGCTTTCTTT.

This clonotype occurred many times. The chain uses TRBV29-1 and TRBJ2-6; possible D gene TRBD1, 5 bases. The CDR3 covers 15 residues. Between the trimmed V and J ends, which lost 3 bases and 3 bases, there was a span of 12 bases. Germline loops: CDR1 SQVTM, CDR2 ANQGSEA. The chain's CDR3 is CSVEQGSSGANVLTF. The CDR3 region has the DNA TGCAGCGTTGAGCAGGGTTCGAGTGGGGCCAACGTCCTGACTTTC.

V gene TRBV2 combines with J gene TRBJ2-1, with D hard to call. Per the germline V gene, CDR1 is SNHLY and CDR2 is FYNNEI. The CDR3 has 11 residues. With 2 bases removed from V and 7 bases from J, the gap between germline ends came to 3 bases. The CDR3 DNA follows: TGTGCCAGCAGTGAAATGAATGAGCAGTTCTTC. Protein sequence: CASSEMNEQFF.

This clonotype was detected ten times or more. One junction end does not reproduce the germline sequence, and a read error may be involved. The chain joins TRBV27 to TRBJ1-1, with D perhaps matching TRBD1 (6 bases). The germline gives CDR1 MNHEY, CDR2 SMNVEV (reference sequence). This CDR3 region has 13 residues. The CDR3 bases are TGTGCCAGCAGTTTACAGGGGAACACTGAAGCTCTCTTT. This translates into CASSLQGNTEALF.